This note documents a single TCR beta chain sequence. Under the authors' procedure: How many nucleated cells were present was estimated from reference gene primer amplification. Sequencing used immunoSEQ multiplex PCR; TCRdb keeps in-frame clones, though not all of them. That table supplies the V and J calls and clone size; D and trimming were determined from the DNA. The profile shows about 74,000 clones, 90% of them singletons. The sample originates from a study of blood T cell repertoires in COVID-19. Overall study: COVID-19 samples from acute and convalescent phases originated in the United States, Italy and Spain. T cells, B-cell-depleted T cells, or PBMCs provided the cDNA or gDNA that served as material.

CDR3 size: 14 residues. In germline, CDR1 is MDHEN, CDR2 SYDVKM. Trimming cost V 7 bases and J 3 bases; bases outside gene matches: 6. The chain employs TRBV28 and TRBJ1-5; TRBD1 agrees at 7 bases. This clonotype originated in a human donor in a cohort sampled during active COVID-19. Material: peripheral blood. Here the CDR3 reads CASNRGGFNQPQHF. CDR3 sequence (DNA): TGTGCCAGCAACAGGGGCGGTTTCAATCAGCCCCAGCATTTT.